The 3 T cell receptor beta chains below come from one sample, sequenced in a study of molecular identifiers for immune sequencing clone quantification. MiXCR, applied by TCRdb to the PCR reads, yields one record per CDR3 protein. Seen here are hundreds of thousands of distinct CDR3 sequences, around 25% observed once, and the top ten hold about 0.73%. Sample: naive CD8+ T cells from blood, with Jurkat cell RNA spiked in. Sample subset: FACS-sorted CD8+CD4-CCR7+CD45RA+ naive T cells. The source is a human donor in good health. Some libraries in this study had Jurkat cell RNA spiked in.

About this clonotype itself: A read error is possible here, since a much larger clone lies one base away. The rearrangement joins TRBV20-1 to TRBJ1-1; TRBD1 might be the D (5 bases). The CDR3 length is 15 residues. Germline V gene data show CDR1 as DFQATT and CDR2 as SNEGSKA (reference sequence). The CDR3 DNA is TGCAGTGTTAGAGATTGGATGGGGGAGAACACTGAAGCTTTCTTT. Its protein is CSVRDWMGENTEAFF.

The table lists this clonotype with many counts. The V gene is TRBV6-2 or TRBV6-3, the J gene TRBJ2-2; 10 bases match TRBD2. The junction had 4 bases not matched to a gene; V was cut back by 5 bases and J by 1 base. Per germline, CDR1 MNHEY and CDR2 SVGEGT. CDR3 size: 16 residues. The CDR3 region is CASSTRLAGNTGELFF. CDR3 in DNA: TGTGCCAGCAGTACACGACTAGCGGGGAACACCGGGGAGCTGTTTTTT.

This clonotype has ten or more counts. This chain connects TRBV29-1 to TRBJ2-2; D might be TRBD1 (6 bases). Between the trimmed V and J ends, which lost 0 bases and 5 bases, there was a span of 16 bases. Germline CDR1 and CDR2: SQVTM and ANQGSEA. This CDR3 region has 16 residues. DNA for the CDR3: TGCAGCGTTGAAGATCTTGTTCAGGGACAAACCGGGGAGCTGTTTTTT. Protein product: CSVEDLVQGQTGELFF.